The 29 T cell receptor beta chains given below trace back to one sample, sequenced in a study of molecular identifiers for immune sequencing clone quantification. TCRdb re-called the PCR reads through MiXCR, storing one row per CDR3 protein. Of some 59,000 distinct CDR3 sequences listed, around 27% are singletons. Sequencing was done on a sample of naive CD8+ T cells from blood, with Jurkat cell RNA spiked in. Regarding subset: FACS-sorted CD8+CD4-CCR7+CD45RA+ naive T cells. These receptors all come from a human donor in good health. Some libraries in this study had Jurkat cell RNA spiked in.

Notes on this clonotype: This clone may be a read error of a much larger clone one base away. The chain carries TRBV7-8 and TRBJ1-5; no firm D call. Germline values: CDR1 SGHVS, CDR2 FQNEAQ. The CDR3 is 12 residues long. CDR3 sequence reads: CAGSGSNQPQHF. CDR3 nucleotide sequence: TGTGCCGGCAGCGGAAGCAATCAGCCCCAGCATTTT.

Notes on this clonotype: This may stem from a read error, because a much larger clone lies one nucleotide away. J is TRBJ2-7 and V is TRBV30, with D hard to call. CDR1 GTSNPN and CDR2 SVGIG come from the germline V gene (reference sequence). The CDR3 runs to 11 residues. CDR3 bases: TGTGTCTGGAGTGTGGACTACGAGCAGTACTTC. Its protein is CVWSVDYEQYF. The whole variable domain, filled in from reference TRBV30 and TRBJ2-7, reads SQTIHQWPATLVQPVGSPLSLECTVEGTSNPNLYWYRQAAGRGLQLLFYSVGIGQISSEVPQNLSASRPQDRQFILSSKKLLLSDSGFYLCVWSVDYEQYFGPGTRLTVT.

In its sample, this clonotype was seen many times. J is TRBJ2-6 and V is TRBV12-3 or TRBV12-4, with D hard to call. Trimming removed 2 bases from V and 1 base from J, with 6 bases in between. This CDR3 spans 15 amino acids. CDR3 DNA: TGTGCCAGCAGTTTATATGGTTCTGGGGCCAACGTCCTGACTTTC. Amino acids: CASSLYGSGANVLTF.

This clonotype was counted once. Possible read error: a much larger clone is one base away. The chain uses TRBV7-3 and TRBJ2-3, with unresolved D. In germline, CDR1 is SGHTA, CDR2 FQGTGA. V dropped 6 bases and J dropped 8 bases, with 15 bases sitting between them. CDR3 length equals 13 residues. CDR3 sequence (DNA): TGTGCCAGCAGTCCTGCGCCCCCAGCTACGCAGTATTTT. The encoded protein is CASSPAPPATQYF.

This clonotype appeared many times. This chain uses TRBV9 with TRBJ1-1; the match to TRBD1 covers 10 bases. The CDR3 covers 15 residues. Per the germline V gene, CDR1 is SGDLS and CDR2 is YYNGEE. Germline trimming cut 6 bases from V and 4 bases from J; bases unmatched to any gene: 9. The CDR3 region has the DNA TGTGCCAGCACCGAGACAGGGGGCGGTGGCACTGAAGCTTTCTTT. This encodes CASTETGGGGTEAFF.

This clonotype was counted many times. The CDR3 is CASRSYIPEAFF. CDR3 DNA sequence: TGTGCCAGCAGATCGTATATCCCCGAAGCTTTCTTT. The chain employs TRBV7-9 and TRBJ1-1; D gene uncertain. The V gene's germline CDR1 is SEHNR and CDR2 FQNEAQ (reference sequence). The V gene lost 6 bases and the J gene lost 8 bases, with 13 bases spanning the gap. The CDR3 is 12 residues long.

Many counts were recorded for this clonotype. The chain links TRBV19 to TRBJ1-5, with D unclear. V lost 7 bases, J lost 0 bases, and 10 bases lay in between. CDR1 and CDR2 from the germline V gene are LNHDA and SQIVND (reference sequence). CDR3 length: 14 amino acids. The DNA for the CDR3 is TGTGCCAGTACCACACCGTATAGCAATCAGCCCCAGCATTTT. It specifies CASTTPYSNQPQHF. Together with reference TRBV19 and TRBJ1-5, the CDR3 gives the full variable domain: DGGITQSPKYLFRKEGQNVTLSCEQNLNHDAMYWYRQDPGQGLRLIYYSQIVNDFQKGDIAEGYSVSREKKESFPLTVTSAQKNPTAFYLCASTTPYSNQPQHFGDGTRLSIL.

This clonotype has just a few counts. This clone may be a read error of a much larger clone one base away. The chain employs TRBV5-5 and TRBJ2-6, with a tentative D call TRBD1 (5 bases). Germline assignment: CDR1 SGHKS and CDR2 YYEKEE (reference sequence). This CDR3 comprises 16 residues. The CDR3 DNA sequence: TGTGCCAGCAGCTTGACATTTTACTCTGGGGCCAACGTCCTGGCTTTC. Encoded protein: CASSLTFYSGANVLAF. Supplemented by reference TRBV5-5 and TRBJ2-6, the full variable domain reads DAGVTQSPTHLIKTRGQQVTLRCSPISGHKSVSWYQQVLGQGPQFIFQYYEKEERGRGNFPDRFSARQFPNYSSELNVNALLLGDSALYLCASSLTFYSGANVLAFGAGSRLTVL.

This clonotype was found many times. This chain connects TRBV4-1 to TRBJ2-7; 9 bases line up with TRBD1. V lost 4 bases, J lost 0 bases, and 10 bases stayed unmatched. Germline V lookup: CDR1 MGHRA, CDR2 YSYEKL. The CDR3 spans 17 residues. The CDR3 sequence: CASSLGPGQGFSYEQYF. In nucleotides, the CDR3 is TGCGCCAGCAGCCTGGGACCGGGACAGGGCTTCTCCTACGAGCAGTACTTC.

Many counts were recorded for this clonotype. This rearrangement joins TRBV29-1 to TRBJ2-7; D might be TRBD2 (6 bases). V lost 0 bases, J lost 2 bases, and 11 bases lay in between. This CDR3 comprises 14 residues. Germline CDR1 SQVTM, CDR2 ANQGSEA. DNA for the CDR3: TGCAGCGTTGAAGATCCGGGGGAGACCTACGAGCAGTACTTC. This gives the protein CSVEDPGETYEQYF.

In regard to this clonotype: This may be a read error: a much more frequent sequence differs by one nucleotide. This sequence joins TRBV27 and TRBJ1-1; D may be TRBD1 (6 bases). The germline V gene has CDR1 MNHEY and CDR2 SMNVEV (reference sequence). This CDR3 contains 15 residues. V lost 0 bases, J lost 5 bases, and 13 bases lay in between. CDR3 nucleotide sequence: TGTGCCAGCAGTTTATCCGCCAGGGGAAGGACTGAAGCTTTCTTT. Protein product: CASSLSARGRTEAFF.

This clonotype was recorded only once. This may stem from a read error, because a much larger clone lies one nucleotide away. This chain links TRBV10-3 with TRBJ2-7; D is unclear. There are 14 residues in the CDR3. Looked up from germline, CDR1 is ENHRY and CDR2 is SYGVKD. The CDR3 DNA follows: TGTGCCTTCAGTGAACCCGCTCTGGCCTACGAGCAGTACTTC. Its translation: CAFSEPALAYEQYF.

A remark on this clonotype: This may be a read error: a much more frequent sequence differs by one nucleotide. The CDR3, as DNA: TGTGCCTGCAGCTTAGAAGGGGACAGGGTGAGAGGTCAGCCCCAGCATTTT. Protein sequence: CACSLEGDRVRGQPQHF. The V and J genes are TRBV7-9 and TRBJ1-5, with 9 nucleotides matching TRBD1. Per the germline V gene, CDR1 is SEHNR and CDR2 is FQNEAQ (reference sequence). The CDR3 is 17 residues long.

At least ten counts were recorded for this clonotype. CDR3 in amino acids: CSASRDRGLHEQYF. The CDR3 region has the DNA TGCAGTGCTAGCCGGGACAGGGGGCTTCACGAGCAGTACTTC. The V gene is TRBV20-1, the J gene TRBJ2-7; 12 nucleotides agree with TRBD1. This CDR3 spans 14 amino acids. The trim removed 3 bases at V and 5 bases at J, leaving 5 bases unmatched. The germline V gene encodes CDR1 DFQATT and CDR2 SNEGSKA (reference sequence).

This clonotype was seen many times. The chain joins TRBV20-1 to TRBJ2-7, with a tentative D call TRBD1 (5 bases). Trimming took 3 bases from V and 1 from J, leaving 13 bases between them. Looked up from germline, CDR1 is DFQATT and CDR2 is SNEGSKA (reference sequence). The CDR3 is made up of 14 amino acids. As DNA, the CDR3 is TGCAGTGCTAGGTCCCCGCCAGGGTCCTACGAGCAGTACTTC. It is translated as CSARSPPGSYEQYF.

This clonotype was recorded many times. The chain carries TRBV6-5 and TRBJ2-3, with D possibly matching TRBD1 (6 bases). CDR3 length equals 14 residues. From germline, CDR1 is MNHEY and CDR2 SVGAGI. V was trimmed by 0 bases and J by 2 bases, leaving 6 bases between them. Written as DNA, the CDR3 is TGTGCCAGCAGTTACTCGGGGGCCACAGATACGCAGTATTTT. It yields the protein CASSYSGATDTQYF.

This clonotype was counted at least ten times. The chain couples TRBV4-3 to TRBJ2-7, with D hard to call. V lost 1 base to trimming and J lost 6 bases, with 10 bases between them. The germline CDR1 and CDR2 sequences are LGHNA and YSLEER. The length of the CDR3 is 13 residues. The CDR3: CASSQGAAFEQYF. CDR3 bases: TGCGCCAGCAGCCAAGGAGCTGCCTTCGAGCAGTACTTC.

The CDR3 reads CASRTGLADTDTQYF. The CDR3 DNA sequence: TGTGCCAGCAGGACCGGACTAGCGGACACAGATACGCAGTATTTT. The gene calls are TRBV6-2 or TRBV6-3 and TRBJ2-3; 10 bases match TRBD2. V was clipped by 6 bases and J by 2 bases; unmatched bases: 5. CDR3 length: 15 residues. Germline values: CDR1 MNHEY, CDR2 SVGEGT.

This clonotype was recorded at least ten times. The rearrangement joins TRBV7-9 to TRBJ2-7; TRBD2 matches 10 bases. Germline trimming cut 1 base from V and 9 bases from J; bases unmatched to any gene: 3. Germline lookup yields CDR1 SEHNR and CDR2 FQNEAQ (reference sequence). The CDR3 extends over 13 amino acids. The DNA for the CDR3 is TGTGCCAGCAGCTTAGATCCTAGCGGGAGGCAGTACTTC. Translation gives CASSLDPSGRQYF.

This clonotype was counted many times. The rearrangement links TRBV4-1 to TRBJ2-3; no clear D. CDR1 and CDR2 from the germline V gene are MGHRA and YSYEKL. With 4 bases removed from V and 2 bases from J, the gap between germline ends came to 10 bases. The CDR3 covers 14 residues. The CDR3 sequence: CASSRPGLTDTQYF. The DNA for the CDR3 is TGCGCCAGCAGCCGGCCCGGTCTCACAGATACGCAGTATTTT.

The CDR3 nucleotides are TGCGCCAGCAGCCCCTGGACAGGCACCGGGGAGCTGTTTTTT. Translated, it gives CASSPWTGTGELFF. The V and J genes are TRBV4-3 and TRBJ2-2, with 7 nucleotides matching TRBD1. Germline CDR1 and CDR2: LGHNA and YSLEER. Trimming took 4 bases from V and 4 from J; bases not matched to a gene: 3. The CDR3 sequence is 14 residues long.

This chain uses TRBV30 with TRBJ1-4, with 7 nucleotides matching TRBD1. V trimming: 5 bases; J trimming: 0 bases; junction bases outside the gene matches: 3. Germline CDR1 and CDR2: GTSNPN and SVGIG (reference sequence). The CDR3 is made up of 14 amino acids. DNA for the CDR3: TGTGCCTGGTCCGGGACAGCAACTAATGAAAAACTGTTTTTT. Translation gives CAWSGTATNEKLFF.

Concerning this clonotype itself: A read error may explain this, as a much larger clone is one base away. The chain is built from TRBV9 and TRBJ2-3; D unclear. This CDR3 comprises 15 residues. Germline V gene lookup returns CDR1 SGDLS and CDR2 YYNGEE. CDR3 residues: CASSVYGLSTDTQCF. CDR3 nucleotide sequence: TGTGCCAGCAGCGTCTACGGGCTCTCCACAGATACGCAGTGTTTT.

This clonotype appeared many times. The V gene is TRBV4-2, the J gene TRBJ1-5; TRBD1 matches 7 bases. The CDR3 covers 14 residues. V was pared by 4 bases and J by 4 bases, with 4 bases of the junction left unmatched. Germline V gives CDR1 LGHNA, CDR2 YNFKEQ. This CDR3 is CASSPDRLNQPQHF. CDR3 in DNA: TGTGCCAGCAGCCCGGACAGGTTAAATCAGCCCCAGCATTTT.

This chain links TRBV28 with TRBJ2-3, with 7 bases aligning to TRBD2. The germline V gene has CDR1 MDHEN and CDR2 SYDVKM. After removal of 3 bases from V and 8 bases from J, the junction contained 8 bases not matched to a gene. CDR3 length equals 14 residues. The CDR3 protein is CASSLGGSRGTQYF. The DNA for the CDR3 is TGTGCCAGCAGTTTGGGAGGGTCAAGGGGTACGCAGTATTTT.

This clonotype was counted many times. V is TRBV20-1 and J is TRBJ1-3; D gene ambiguous. The CDR3 totals 14 residues. Trimming pared 2 bases from V and 0 bases from J, leaving 8 bases between. Germline assignment: CDR1 DFQATT and CDR2 SNEGSKA (reference sequence). CDR3 sequence: CSARIDRSGNTIYF. The CDR3 DNA reads TGCAGTGCTAGAATAGACCGCTCTGGAAACACCATATATTTT.

This clonotype was recorded at least ten times. The chain is built from TRBV4-3 and TRBJ2-6; TRBD2 matches 8 bases. The CDR3 covers 19 residues. CDR1 is LGHNA, CDR2 YSLEER, per germline. Trimming removed 1 base from V and 4 bases from J; junction bases left unmatched: 12. The CDR3 bases are TGCGCCAGCAGCCAAGTGCATGGAGCGGGAGTAGGAGGGGCCAACGTCCTGACTTTC. It specifies CASSQVHGAGVGGANVLTF.

This clonotype was observed a single time. V and J are TRBV6-5 and TRBJ2-7; tentatively, D is TRBD2 (6 bases). The CDR3 totals 15 residues. Germline V gives CDR1 MNHEY, CDR2 SVGAGI. The V end was cut by 5 bases, the J end by 2 bases, with 16 bases between. The chain's CDR3 is CASSLVGSATYEQYF. Here the CDR3 DNA reads TGTGCCAGCAGTCTTGTCGGGAGTGCCACCTACGAGCAGTACTTC.

There are many counts of this clonotype. The rearrangement uses TRBV7-3 and TRBJ2-3; D perhaps matches TRBD1 (6 bases). Germline CDR1 and CDR2: SGHTA and FQGTGA. Trimming removed 0 bases from V and 1 base from J, with 8 bases in between. This CDR3 has 15 residues. As DNA, the CDR3 is TGTGCCAGCAGCTTAACTGGGGGCGGCACAGATACGCAGTATTTT. Protein sequence: CASSLTGGGTDTQYF.